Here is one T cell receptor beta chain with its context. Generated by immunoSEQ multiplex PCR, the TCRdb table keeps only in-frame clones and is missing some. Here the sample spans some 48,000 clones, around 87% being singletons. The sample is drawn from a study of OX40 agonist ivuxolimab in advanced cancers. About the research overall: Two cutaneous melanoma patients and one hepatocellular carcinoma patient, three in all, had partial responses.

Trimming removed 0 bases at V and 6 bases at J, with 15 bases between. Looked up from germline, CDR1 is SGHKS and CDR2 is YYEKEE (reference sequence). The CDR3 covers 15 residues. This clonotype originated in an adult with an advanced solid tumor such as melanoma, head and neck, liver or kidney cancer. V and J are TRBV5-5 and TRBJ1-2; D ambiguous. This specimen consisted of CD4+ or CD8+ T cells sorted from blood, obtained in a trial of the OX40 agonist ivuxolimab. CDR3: CASSLGSGRSNGYTF. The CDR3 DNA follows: TGTGCCAGCAGCTTGGGGTCCGGGCGTAGTAATGGCTACACCTTC.